The next 4 T cell receptor beta chains were all read from a single sample in a study of control samples from healthy donors and cancer patients. Clones were read by immunoSEQ multiplex PCR, and TCRdb kept only the in-frame ones, dropping some. The data contain about 110,000 clones, around 87% of them singletons. Sequencing was carried out using PBMCs. The receptors stem from a woman aged 55 to 70 with lung cancer.

The J gene is TRBJ2-7, the V gene TRBV6-2 or TRBV6-3, with D tentatively TRBD1 or TRBD2 (6 bases each). Germline CDR1 and CDR2: MNHEY and SVGEGT. This CDR3 is built from 14 residues. V lost 2 bases and J 3 bases, leaving 11 bases between the germline ends. The CDR3 DNA is TGTGCCAGCAGTTACGCAGGGGACTTCTACGAGCAGTACTTC. Its translation: CASSYAGDFYEQYF.

This chain connects TRBV6-5 to TRBJ2-5; D is perhaps TRBD2 (6 bases). Trimming shortened V by 1 base and J by 5 bases, and 17 bases separated the two germline ends. CDR3 size: 16 residues. Germline V gene sequence: CDR1 MNHEY, CDR2 SVGAGI. CDR3 sequence reads: CASSYFSGDQGETQYF. CDR3 DNA: TGTGCCAGCAGTTACTTTTCGGGAGATCAAGGGGAGACCCAGTACTTC.

This clone was seen only once. The chain recombines TRBV6-4 with TRBJ1-1; TRBD1 is a possible D gene (6 bases). Trimming left V 2 bases short and J 4 bases short, with 14 bases between. CDR1 MRHNA and CDR2 SNTAGT come from the germline V gene. CDR3 length: 15 residues. The CDR3 DNA is TGTGCCAGCAGTGACACCCCTGGGACAAGCACTGAAGCTTTCTTT. Protein: CASSDTPGTSTEAFF.

J is TRBJ1-4 and V is TRBV4-3; D gene ambiguous. Germline V lookup: CDR1 LGHNA, CDR2 YSLEER. The CDR3 loop spans 18 amino acids. Trimming removed 0 bases from V and 0 bases from J, with 14 bases in between. CDR3 sequence (DNA): TGCGCCAGCAGCCAAGATATGGTCTTCATCGCAACTAATGAAAAACTGTTTTTT. It encodes CASSQDMVFIATNEKLFF.